This T cell receptor (beta chain) derives from a study of T cells in Graves' hyperthyroidism and ophthalmopathy. No ophthalmopathy progression within 18 months constituted stable Graves' hyperthyroidism. Patients were aged 18 to 65, had disease duration under 2 months, and had newly diagnosed hyperthyroidism. The study left out patients who had uncontrolled infection, other autoimmune disease, pregnancy or lactation. This clonotype came up a few times. Researchers took RNA transcripts and amplified the TCR beta CDR3 regions from them. Using the HTBI primer set, a first-round RT-PCR was run on the TCR CDR3. A single record per CDR3 protein comes from TCRdb applying MiXCR to the multiplex PCR reads. The sample carries roughly 380,000 distinct CDR3 sequences, around 14% recorded once. The junction had 5 bases not matched to a gene; V was cut back by 6 bases and J by 7 bases. Germline CDR1 reads MNHNS; CDR2 reads SASEGT. The CDR3 has 13 residues.

The TCR comes from a woman aged 60-75 years with Graves' hyperthyroidism. The sample consisted of blood. V and J are TRBV6-1 and TRBJ2-1; 8 nucleotides line up with TRBD1. The CDR3 loop is CASRRQGFNEQFF. CDR3 in DNA: TGTGCCAGCAGAAGACAGGGGTTTAATGAGCAGTTCTTC.